Shown below are 21 T cell receptor beta chains from a single sample sequenced in a study of preoperative IRX-2 immunotherapy in early breast cancer. Treatment: preoperative locoregional IRX-2 cytokine immunotherapy. Sequencing was performed with immunoSEQ multiplex PCR; in TCRdb, only in-frame clones are kept and a portion is missing. The table records 35,000 to 40,000 clones, around four fifths of them present only once. The source material was lymph node tissue, sampled after IRX-2 immunotherapy. The source is a human donor with breast cancer.

The rearrangement uses TRBV5-1 and TRBJ2-6; no definite D call. This CDR3 region has 15 residues. Trimming removed 5 bases at V and 0 bases at J, with 9 bases between. Germline lookup yields CDR1 SGHRS and CDR2 YFSETQ. The CDR3 loop is CASRMDLSGANVLTF. The CDR3 bases are TGCGCCAGCAGAATGGACCTCTCTGGGGCCAACGTCCTGACTTTC.

V gene TRBV6-9 combines with J gene TRBJ1-5; D gene uncertain. Germline V CDR1 and CDR2: MNHGY, SVAAGI. The CDR3 runs to 14 residues. V was shortened by 3 bases and J by 3 bases, with 9 bases between the two germline ends. The CDR3 spells CASSYFRSNQPQHF. The CDR3 region has the DNA TGTGCCAGCAGTTACTTCCGGTCCAATCAGCCCCAGCATTTT.

The chain carries TRBV6-8 and TRBJ2-7; possibly TRBD1 or TRBD2 for D (6 bases each). Germline CDR1 MNHGY, CDR2 SAAAGT. This CDR3 spans 12 amino acids. Trimming stripped 10 bases from V and 2 bases from J, with 12 bases between. The CDR3 nucleotides read TGTGCCATCGCGGGGACACCCTACGAGCAGTACTTC. Protein: CAIAGTPYEQYF.

This clone was counted a single time. The CDR3, as DNA: TGTGCCAGCAGCTCCCAGGAATCCACCGGGGAGCTGTTTTTT. It translates to CASSSQESTGELFF. This sequence joins TRBV7-8 and TRBJ2-2; D is unclear. The CDR3 runs 14 residues. Germline CDR1 and CDR2: SGHVS and FQNEAQ. V was pared by 4 bases and J by 4 bases, with 10 bases between.

A single count supports this clone. J is TRBJ2-5 and V is TRBV19; 7 bases match TRBD1. The CDR3 is made up of 16 amino acids. With 1 base clipped from V and 5 bases from J, the junction kept 10 bases outside the gene matches. CDR1 and CDR2 from the germline V gene are LNHDA and SQIVND (reference sequence). In DNA, the CDR3 is TGTGCCAGTAGTATAGGGGGACAGCCCCTCCGGGAGACCCAGTACTTC. Amino acid sequence: CASSIGGQPLRETQYF.

The V gene is TRBV6-8, the J gene TRBJ2-1; D may be TRBD1 or TRBD2 (5 bases each). The CDR3 is made up of 14 amino acids. Germline-derived CDR1 and CDR2 are MNHGY and SAAAGT. The V and J ends lost 6 bases and 8 bases respectively, with 17 bases between them. This CDR3 reads CASSLDSGRDEQFF. The CDR3 DNA reads TGTGCCAGCAGCCTCGATTCGGGGCGCGATGAGCAGTTCTTC.

CDR3 bases: TGCGCCAGCAGCCCGGCAGGGGGTGGGACAGGGGGCGCTCGGGCCAACGTCCTGACTTTC. This sequence encodes CASSPAGGGTGGARANVLTF. This chain links TRBV5-1 with TRBJ2-6; the match to TRBD1 covers 12 bases. The CDR3 totals 20 residues. Germline V gene data show CDR1 as SGHRS and CDR2 as YFSETQ. The trim removed 4 bases at V and 5 bases at J, leaving 16 bases unmatched.

CDR3 nucleotides: TGTGCCAGCAGCTTGGGAAATGGGGTGCAAGAGACCCAGTACTTC. Its translation: CASSLGNGVQETQYF. This rearrangement joins TRBV7-6 to TRBJ2-5, with no clear D. With 3 bases removed from V and 2 bases from J, the gap between germline ends came to 13 bases. Germline CDR1 reads SGHVS; CDR2 reads FNYEAQ. The CDR3 is 15 residues long.

The chain couples TRBV7-2 to TRBJ1-1; 8 positions match TRBD1. V gave up 1 base and J gave up 11 bases; unmatched junction bases: 6. The CDR3 has 13 amino acids. In germline, CDR1 is SGHTA, CDR2 FQGNSA. CDR3 in DNA: TGTGCCAGCAGCTTAGGGAGGGACAGGACGGCTTTCTTT. This codes for CASSLGRDRTAFF.

V and J are TRBV2 and TRBJ1-5, with D possibly matching TRBD1 (5 bases). The CDR3 consists of 15 residues. Looked up from germline, CDR1 is SNHLY and CDR2 is FYNNEI. The V end was cut by 4 bases, the J end by 1 base, with 11 bases between. The CDR3 region has the DNA TGTGCCAGCAGTGGATTAGGGGTAAGCAATCAGCCCCAGCATTTT. Amino acid sequence: CASSGLGVSNQPQHF. Full variable domain (outside the CDR3, taken from reference TRBV2 and TRBJ1-5): EPEVTQTPSHQVTQMGQEVILRCVPISNHLYFYWYRQILGQKVEFLVSFYNNEISEKSEIFDDQFSVERPDGSNFTLKIRSTKLEDSAMYFCASSGLGVSNQPQHFGDGTRLSIL.

Of note for this clone: At one end, the junction sequence differs from germline, possibly due to a read error. The chain is built from TRBV6-8 and TRBJ1-1; D perhaps matches TRBD1 (5 bases). Germline lookup yields CDR1 MNHGY and CDR2 SAAAGT. CDR3 length equals 14 residues. The CDR3 region has the DNA TGTGCCAACAGTAAACAGGCCTCAAACACTGAAGCTTTCTTT. It codes for CANSKQASNTEAFF.

Only one count was recorded for this clone. CDR3 sequence (DNA): TGCGCCAGCAGCCTTGACAGGGGTGTGGGCGCTTTCTTT. Translation: CASSLDRGVGAFF. The gene calls are TRBV23-1 and TRBJ1-1, with 8 nucleotides matching TRBD1. TRBV23-1 is an ORF; its function is uncertain. V was pared by 6 bases and J by 11 bases, with 11 bases of the junction left unmatched. The CDR3 has 13 residues.

The chain carries TRBV11-3 and TRBJ1-6; D gene ambiguous. Trimming cost V 3 bases and J 13 bases, with 19 bases left between them. This CDR3 has 15 amino acids. CDR1 SGHNT and CDR2 YENEEA come from the germline V gene. The CDR3 DNA follows: TGTGCCAGCAGCTTGCGACTAGCCGGAATCGGGCCCCTCCACTTT. Residues: CASSLRLAGIGPLHF.

The chain couples TRBV11-3 to TRBJ2-1; D is unclear. Per germline, CDR1 SGHNT and CDR2 YENEEA. The ends were cut back, 0 bases at V and 9 bases at J, with 15 bases in the middle. The CDR3 runs to 15 residues. CDR3 in amino acids: CASSLDSHLRSEQFF. DNA for the CDR3: TGTGCCAGCAGCTTAGATTCCCACCTTCGAAGTGAGCAGTTCTTC. The whole variable domain, filled in from reference TRBV11-3 and TRBJ2-1, reads EAGVVQSPRYKIIEKKQPVAFWCNPISGHNTLYWYLQNLGQGPELLIRYENEEAVDDSQLPKDRFSAERLKGVDSTLKIQPAELGDSAVYLCASSLDSHLRSEQFFGPGTRLTVL.

The chain recombines TRBV15 with TRBJ2-6; tentative D call: TRBD1 (5 bases). V gave up 7 bases and J gave up 0 bases, with 13 bases separating them. This CDR3 region has 16 residues. From germline, CDR1 is LNHNV and CDR2 YYDKDF (reference sequence). This chain's CDR3 is CATTKTARSGANVLTF. The CDR3 DNA reads as TGTGCCACCACCAAGACAGCTCGCTCTGGGGCCAACGTCCTGACTTTC.

J is TRBJ1-2 and V is TRBV28, with a tentative D call TRBD1 (6 bases). With 5 bases removed from V and 8 bases from J, the gap between germline ends came to 12 bases. This CDR3 has 12 amino acids. Looked up from germline, CDR1 is MDHEN and CDR2 is SYDVKM. The CDR3 DNA reads TGTGCCAGCAGTGTAGGGACAATAGGCTACACCTTC. Amino acid sequence: CASSVGTIGYTF.

The gene calls are TRBV4-1 and TRBJ1-1; D might be TRBD1 (6 bases). This CDR3 is 15 amino acids long. With 0 bases removed from V and 5 bases from J, the gap between germline ends came to 13 bases. Germline V gene lookup returns CDR1 MGHRA and CDR2 YSYEKL. The CDR3 sequence is CASSQDLRGLTEAFF. The CDR3 region has the DNA TGCGCCAGCAGCCAAGATCTTCGGGGGCTGACTGAAGCTTTCTTT.

J is TRBJ2-1 and V is TRBV6-8, with D perhaps being TRBD1 or TRBD2 (6 bases each). V was clipped by 2 bases and J by 4 bases, with 15 bases between them. In germline, CDR1 is MNHGY, CDR2 SAAAGT. The CDR3 extends over 16 amino acids. CDR3 in amino acids: CASSYGLGGIYNEQFF. For the CDR3, the DNA is TGTGCCAGCAGTTACGGGTTAGGGGGGATTTACAATGAGCAGTTCTTC.

This clone was detected only once. This chain joins TRBV5-1 and TRBJ1-3; 7 bases are shared with TRBD1. Germline trimming cut 0 bases from V and 0 bases from J; bases unmatched to any gene: 3. This CDR3 is built from 16 residues. Germline-derived CDR1 and CDR2 are SGHRS and YFSETQ. CDR3 nucleotides: TGCGCCAGCAGCTTGGGGCAGGGGGTCTCTGGAAACACCATATATTTT. Protein product: CASSLGQGVSGNTIYF.

The rearrangement links TRBV5-5 to TRBJ1-1; TRBD1 might be the D (6 bases). The CDR3 spans 14 residues. The V gene's germline CDR1 is SGHKS and CDR2 YYEKEE (reference sequence). V shed 4 bases and J shed 11 bases, with 21 bases lying between them. CDR3 residues: CASSTRDTTTKAFF. DNA of the CDR3: TGTGCCAGCAGCACCCGGGACACCACCACCAAGGCTTTCTTT.

The chain recombines TRBV29-1 with TRBJ2-2; D not certain. V was clipped by 0 bases and J by 6 bases, with 14 bases between them. Germline values: CDR1 SQVTM, CDR2 ANQGSEA. This CDR3 has 15 amino acids. The CDR3 loop is CSVEDRFGVAGELFF. CDR3 coding DNA: TGCAGCGTTGAAGATCGTTTTGGCGTGGCCGGGGAGCTGTTTTTT.